This T cell receptor beta chain stems from a study of neurological immune-mediated disorders (dated 2019 in TCRdb). Broadly, across the study: Peripheral blood TCR-beta repertoires from HTLV-I-associated myelopathy (HAM/TSP) patients, multiple sclerosis patients and healthy controls were compared by UMI-based sequencing. Longitudinal samples, technical triplicates and paired sorted CD4+ and CD8+ T-cell subsets, alongside PBMC samples, were included among the 90 to 130 TCR-beta libraries. Longitudinal HAM/TSP donors and healthy donors each had 3 time-points at intervals of roughly 3-40 months. The cohort was made up of some 70 subjects, consisting of roughly 14 HAM/TSP patients, around 35 multiple sclerosis patients and some 20 healthy controls.

To synthesize cDNA, template-switch 5'RACE was performed with a primer carrying a 10-nucleotide random unique molecular identifier so that each TCR transcript was tagged. Each sequencing run produced over 160 million TCR-beta sequences covering 15-18 subjects. The RNeasy kit was used to extract total RNA. Using the KAPA Real-time Library Amplification kit, TCR-beta VDJ regions were amplified with primers for the TCR constant region and the 5'RACE anchor. Sample indexes and Illumina adaptors were added in a first PCR, after which library yield was increased in a second PCR. After Ampure bead purification, the roughly 650 bp TCR product was size-selected on a 2% E-gel SizeSelection system. Before pooling, libraries had their quality checked on a Bioanalyzer, their concentration measured with Qubit, and their quantity determined with the Kapa Library Quantification kit. Libraries were sequenced paired-end 2 x 150 bp on an Illumina HiSeq 2500. To increase sequence diversity, about 25-31% phiX was spiked into each library pool. Per the source publication's procedure: Quality-filtered reads were processed with the UMI-based MiGEC pipeline, and over 90% of raw TCR sequences were removed by the MiGEC pipeline during error correction. VDJ genes were aligned to IMGT germline references, and each clonotype was defined by a unique CDR3 amino acid sequence together with V-J genes. VDJtools evaluated clonal expansion, Shannon diversity and CDR3 relatedness (CalcPairwiseDistances, ClusterSamples); CLCbio workbench built phylogenetic trees. A clone was classed as expanded if it had 8 or more unique UMIs, a cutoff based on coefficient-of-variation modelling across technical triplicates. The public reads were run again by TCRdb, first through fastp at Q25 and then through MiXCR, and only productive beta chains were kept. Rows are combined by CDR3 protein, so each entry shows the most common genes and DNA. For this entry, the V and J calls and clone size follow TCRdb and not the study's own pipeline. The sample includes 60,000 to 90,000 distinct CDR3 sequences, with about 9.4% observed a single time. The ten biggest clones cover approximately 9.6% of the sample.

Reading from cysteine to phenylalanine, the CDR3 counts 13 amino acids. Kept here is only the CDR3 DNA, which spans 39 bases and is read in frame from base 1. For CDR1 and CDR2, the germline V gene lists MDHEN and SYDVKM. General conclusions and limits of the study: No identical CDR3 amino acid sequences were shared among expanded clones across subjects, suggesting private TCR-beta repertoires in all groups. TCR clonal expansion was highest in HAM/TSP patients and lowest in MS patients, with MS patients falling below even healthy controls.

The intended sense of this specimen's time point label: longitudinal time-point 1 (baseline). The healthy controls were volunteers from a blood bank in Maryland, USA. Libraries from unsorted PBMCs were made from 2 million PBMCs kept in RNAlater at -80 degrees C until RNA extraction. Peripheral blood was subjected to Ficoll-Hypaque density gradient centrifugation to isolate PBMCs, which were then cryopreserved in liquid nitrogen. This clonotype appeared many times. It lacks a known antigen. Base qualities were left out, and no much larger clone turns up one base away. The material sequenced was PBMCs. This TCR was sampled from a young man in good health. This sequence uses TRBV28 and TRBJ2-7; the D call could be TRBD1 or TRBD2, with each sharing 5 bases. The CDR3 region reads CAYRDDTSYEQYF. The DNA reads TGTGCGTACCGGGACGACACCTCCTACGAGCAGTACTTC.